Sequencing of this TCR beta chain was carried out in a study of blood T cells in healthy people across ages. A second PCR, run for about 7 to 12 cycles, used a sample-barcoded 5' primer plus a J-beta primer mix. MiXCR, run by TCRdb on the 5' RACE reads, gives a single entry per CDR3 protein. The table lists almost 1 million distinct CDR3 sequences, roughly 47% of them singletons, with 20% to 25% in the top ten. A few counts support this clonotype. The TCR sequence derives from a woman aged 60 to 75 in good health. The sequencing input was blood.

The CDR3 nucleotides are TGCAGTGCTACTCTTTTAGCGGGAGGAGCCTACAATGAGCAGTTCTTC. This sequence encodes CSATLLAGGAYNEQFF. The chain recombines TRBV20-1 with TRBJ2-1; TRBD2 agrees at 10 bases. CDR1 DFQATT and CDR2 SNEGSKA come from the germline V gene (reference sequence). Trimming took 4 bases from V and 2 from J; bases not matched to a gene: 8. This CDR3 is built from 16 residues.